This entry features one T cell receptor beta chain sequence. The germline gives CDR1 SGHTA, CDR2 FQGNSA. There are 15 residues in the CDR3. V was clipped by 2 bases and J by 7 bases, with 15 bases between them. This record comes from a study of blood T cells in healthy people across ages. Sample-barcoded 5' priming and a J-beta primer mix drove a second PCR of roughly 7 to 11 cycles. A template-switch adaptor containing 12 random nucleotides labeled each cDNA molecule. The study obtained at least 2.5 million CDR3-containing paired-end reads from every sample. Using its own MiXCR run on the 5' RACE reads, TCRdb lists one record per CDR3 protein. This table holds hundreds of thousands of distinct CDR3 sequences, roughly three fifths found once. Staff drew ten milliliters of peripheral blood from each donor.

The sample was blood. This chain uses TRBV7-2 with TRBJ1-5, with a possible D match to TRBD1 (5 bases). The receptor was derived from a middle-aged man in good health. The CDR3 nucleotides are TGTGCCAGCAGCTTAAGCTCGGGGCCAGGACAGCCCCAGCATTTT. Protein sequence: CASSLSSGPGQPQHF.